Each of the 18 T cell receptor beta chains below was sequenced from the same sample in a study of cytomegalovirus exposure and HLA in healthy donors. Clones were sequenced by immunoSEQ multiplex PCR, and TCRdb holds only the in-frame ones, with some missing. The sample consists of about 190,000 clones, roughly 82% of them appearing once. The sequenced sample consisted of PBMCs. The receptor set was obtained from a man aged 18 to 29 in good health and CMV-seropositive.

The table lists this clone with a count of one. J is TRBJ2-4 and V is TRBV28, with TRBD2 matching 7 bases. Germline V gene lookup returns CDR1 MDHEN and CDR2 SYDVKM. V trimming: 4 bases; J trimming: 4 bases; junction bases outside the gene matches: 7. The CDR3 runs to 15 residues. CDR3 amino acids: CASSSFGGKKNIQYF. The CDR3 DNA follows: TGTGCCAGCAGTTCCTTCGGGGGGAAGAAAAACATTCAGTACTTC.

The rearrangement links TRBV14 to TRBJ1-4, with D perhaps TRBD1 (5 bases). Trimming pared 5 bases from V and 11 bases from J, leaving 12 bases between. CDR3 length: 12 amino acids. CDR1 is SGHDN, CDR2 FVKESK, per germline. CDR3 DNA sequence: TGTGCCAGCAGCTTTCAGGGTCGGAAACTGTTTTTT. Translation gives CASSFQGRKLFF. Variable domain in full (rest from reference TRBV14 and TRBJ1-4): EAGVTQFPSHSVIEKGQTVTLRCDPISGHDNLYWYRRVMGKEIKFLLHFVKESKQDESGMPNNRFLAERTGGTYSTLKVQPAELEDSGVYFCASSFQGRKLFFGSGTQLSVL.

The CDR3 is CASSRLAPGDTQYF. The CDR3 nucleotides read TGTGCCAGCAGCCGCCTGGCCCCGGGGGATACGCAGTATTTT. V gene TRBV6-6 combines with J gene TRBJ2-3, with D perhaps matching TRBD2 (5 bases). The CDR3 runs to 14 residues. Germline lookup yields CDR1 MNHNY and CDR2 SVGAGI (reference sequence). V was clipped by 6 bases and J by 6 bases, with 16 bases between them.

On this clone itself: An end of the junction does not agree with germline; a read error may underlie this. Other nucleotide sequences from this sample produce the same CDR3. This chain uses TRBV11-2 with TRBJ2-7, with D possibly being TRBD1 (5 bases). Looked up from germline, CDR1 is SGHAT and CDR2 is FQNNGV. The CDR3 is made up of 12 amino acids. CDR3 nucleotide sequence: TGTGCCAGCAGCCTAGACAGCTACGAGCAGTACTTC. This sequence encodes CASSLDSYEQYF.

V is TRBV2 and J is TRBJ2-7; D possibly corresponds to TRBD1 (6 bases). V was pared by 6 bases and J by 7 bases, with 25 bases between. The V gene's germline CDR1 is SNHLY and CDR2 FYNNEI. CDR3 length: 16 residues. CDR3 bases: TGTGCCAGCAGCGATGATAACAGGGTGGAGTCGGGAGAGCAGTACTTC. Its protein product is CASSDDNRVESGEQYF. The full variable domain, with the rest looked up from reference TRBV2 and TRBJ2-7, is EPEVTQTPSHQVTQMGQEVILRCVPISNHLYFYWYRQILGQKVEFLVSFYNNEISEKSEIFDDQFSVERPDGSNFTLKIRSTKLEDSAMYFCASSDDNRVESGEQYFGPGTRLTVT.

The chain joins TRBV28 to TRBJ1-5; D is uncertain. Germline V lookup: CDR1 MDHEN, CDR2 SYDVKM. V dropped 6 bases and J dropped 1 base, with 10 bases sitting between them. The CDR3 is 14 amino acids. The CDR3 protein is CASRPDISNQPQHF. The CDR3 nucleotides read TGTGCCAGCAGACCAGACATCAGCAATCAGCCCCAGCATTTT.

The chain links TRBV5-1 to TRBJ2-7; 8 bases are a match to TRBD1. The J segment lost 1 base and the V segment lost 4 bases, leaving 7 bases of the junction unmatched. Germline-derived CDR1 and CDR2 are SGHRS and YFSETQ. This CDR3 is built from 15 residues. CDR3 loop: CASSGSGQGSYEQYF. The DNA of the CDR3 is TGCGCCAGCAGCGGCAGTGGACAGGGATCCTACGAGCAGTACTTC.

The chain joins TRBV5-6 to TRBJ2-5; 7 nucleotides match TRBD1. Germline CDR1 and CDR2: SGHDT and YYEEEE. V shed 1 base and J 5 bases; nucleotides not matched to a gene: 8. The CDR3 is made up of 15 amino acids. CDR3 in DNA: TGTGCCAGCAGCTTGACGACAGGGCAGGGGGAGACCCAGTACTTC. Translating it yields CASSLTTGQGETQYF.

V usage is TRBV27 and J usage is TRBJ1-5, with D tentatively TRBD1 (5 bases). The CDR3 is 16 amino acids. Deletions cut 5 bases from V and 2 bases from J, with 16 bases between. CDR1 and CDR2 (germline): MNHEY, SMNVEV (reference sequence). The CDR3 loop is CASSPWGRVGNQPQHF. The CDR3 DNA sequence: TGTGCCAGCAGTCCCTGGGGCAGGGTCGGCAATCAGCCCCAGCATTTT.

This clone occurred once. V is TRBV7-3 and J is TRBJ2-3; D call uncertain. Trimming removed 2 bases from V and 0 bases from J, with 9 bases in between. The CDR3 covers 15 residues. Germline V CDR1 and CDR2: SGHTA, FQGTGA. This CDR3 is CASSLGQASTDTQYF. The DNA of the CDR3 is TGTGCCAGCAGCTTAGGTCAGGCGAGCACAGATACGCAGTATTTT.

With respect to this clone: The junction and the germline gene differ at one end; a read error may be behind it. V and J are TRBV18 and TRBJ1-4; tentative D call: TRBD1 (5 bases). The germline V gene has CDR1 KGHSH and CDR2 LQKENI. The CDR3 totals 16 residues. The CDR3 sequence is CASSPQRAGYNEKLFF. CDR3 nucleotide sequence: TGTGCCAGCTCCCCACAGCGTGCAGGGTATAATGAAAAACTGTTTTTT.

This CDR3 is CATSSISAFSTDTQYF. The DNA of the CDR3 is TGTGCCACCAGCAGCATAAGCGCGTTTAGCACAGATACGCAGTATTTT. V and J are TRBV15 and TRBJ2-3, with D unclear. Trimming shortened V by 3 bases and J by 0 bases, and 13 bases separated the two germline ends. The CDR3 length is 16 residues. The germline V gene has CDR1 LNHNV and CDR2 YYDKDF (reference sequence).

The J gene is TRBJ1-1, the V gene TRBV29-1; the D gene is possibly TRBD1 (6 bases). Germline CDR1 and CDR2: SQVTM and ANQGSEA. Trimming took off 0 bases at V and 4 bases at J, with 15 bases between the two ends. This CDR3 has 15 amino acids. CDR3 amino acids: CSVEDAGGRGTEAFF. CDR3 sequence (DNA): TGCAGCGTTGAAGATGCGGGGGGCCGAGGCACTGAAGCTTTCTTT.

This clone appeared a single time. The V and J genes are TRBV5-6 and TRBJ1-2, with 7 bases aligning to TRBD1. Trimming cost V 4 bases and J 4 bases; bases outside gene matches: 7. Germline V gives CDR1 SGHDT, CDR2 YYEEEE. This CDR3 region has 14 residues. Written as DNA, the CDR3 is TGTGCCAGCAGCGTTGGGACAGTCCCCTATGGCTACACCTTC. Translating gives CASSVGTVPYGYTF.

The V and J genes are TRBV7-2 and TRBJ1-2, with D tentatively TRBD1 (6 bases). The CDR3 runs to 13 residues. CDR1 is SGHTA, CDR2 FQGNSA, per germline. The ends were cut back, 4 bases at V and 5 bases at J, with 11 bases in the middle. Here the CDR3 DNA reads TGTGCCAGCAGCTCACCCGGGACATATGGCTACACCTTC. This sequence encodes CASSSPGTYGYTF.

This chain connects TRBV19 to TRBJ2-3, with 7 nucleotides matching TRBD1. The germline V gene encodes CDR1 LNHDA and CDR2 SQIVND (reference sequence). The CDR3 consists of 13 residues. After removal of 3 bases from V and 3 bases from J, the junction contained 0 bases not matched to a gene. The CDR3 loop is CASSMTGTDTQYF. In nucleotides, the CDR3 is TGTGCCAGTAGTATGACAGGGACAGATACGCAGTATTTT.

V and J are TRBV30 and TRBJ2-7; a weak D match, TRBD2 (7 bases). The ends were cut back, 2 bases at V and 7 bases at J, with 15 bases in the middle. CDR1 and CDR2 from the germline V gene are GTSNPN and SVGIG (reference sequence). This CDR3 region has 13 residues. Written as DNA, the CDR3 is TGTGCCTGGAGTACCCGGGGGGCGGGGGAGCAGTACTTC. This encodes CAWSTRGAGEQYF.

This CDR3 is CASSTRTGGLETQYF. CDR3 sequence (DNA): TGTGCCAGCAGTACCCGGACAGGGGGCTTGGAGACCCAGTACTTC. The chain recombines TRBV27 with TRBJ2-5; 11 nucleotides agree with TRBD1. Losses at the gene ends were 5 bases for V and 5 bases for J; bases not matched to a gene: 7. The CDR3 spans 15 residues. Germline lookup yields CDR1 MNHEY and CDR2 SMNVEV (reference sequence).